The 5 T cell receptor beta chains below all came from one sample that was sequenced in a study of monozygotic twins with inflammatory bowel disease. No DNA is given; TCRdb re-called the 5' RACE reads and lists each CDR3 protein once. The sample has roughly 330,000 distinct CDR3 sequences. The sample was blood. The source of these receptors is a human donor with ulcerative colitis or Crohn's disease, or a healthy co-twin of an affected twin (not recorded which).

The CDR3 region is CATGQVVADTQYF. The rearrangement uses TRBV10-3 and TRBJ2-3; TCRdb outputs TRBD1, but without DNA this stays unchecked. CDR3 length: 13 amino acids. Germline CDR1 reads ENHRY; CDR2 reads SYGVKD.

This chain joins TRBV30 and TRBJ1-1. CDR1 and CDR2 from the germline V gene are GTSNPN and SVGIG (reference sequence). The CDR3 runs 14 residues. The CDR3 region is CAWSVWGRNTEAFF.

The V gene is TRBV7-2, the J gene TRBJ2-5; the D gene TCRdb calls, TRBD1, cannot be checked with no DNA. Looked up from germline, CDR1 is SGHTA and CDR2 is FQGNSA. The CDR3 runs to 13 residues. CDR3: CASSGRRPPTQYF. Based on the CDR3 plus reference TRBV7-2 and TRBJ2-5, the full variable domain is GAGVSQSPSNKVTEKGKDVELRCDPISGHTALYWYRQSLGQGLEFLIYFQGNSAPDKSGLPSDRFSAERTGGSVSTLTIQRTQQEDSAVYLCASSGRRPPTQYFGPGTRLLVL.

The CDR3 spells CASSSFFRGTPAENTEAFF. The chain couples TRBV5-1 to TRBJ1-1; the TCRdb call, TRBD1, lacks DNA for checking. Germline V gene lookup returns CDR1 SGHRS and CDR2 YFSETQ. There are 19 residues in the CDR3.

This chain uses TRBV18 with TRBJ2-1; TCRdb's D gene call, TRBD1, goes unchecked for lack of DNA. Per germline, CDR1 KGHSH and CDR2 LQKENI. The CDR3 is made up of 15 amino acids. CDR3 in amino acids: CASSPGAGDHNEQFF. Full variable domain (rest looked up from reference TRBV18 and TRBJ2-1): NAGVMQNPRHLVRRRGQEARLRCSPMKGHSHVYWYRQLPEEGLKFMVYLQKENIIDESGMPKERFSAEFPKEGPSILRIQQVVRGDSAAYFCASSPGAGDHNEQFFGPGTRLTVL.